Listed below are T cell receptor beta chains from one sample, sequenced in a study of T cell responses to AZD1222 COVID-19 vaccine. Generated by immunoSEQ multiplex PCR, the TCRdb table keeps only in-frame clones and is missing some. Of about 190,000 clones listed, roughly 92% are singletons. Material: peripheral blood, obtained 28 days after the second dose of the MenACWY control vaccine. Receptors were obtained from an adult who received the MenACWY meningococcal vaccine as a control. Each CDR3 is given with its conserved first and last residue. A D gene is named only where the DNA matches it firmly. Expanded clones get a size class; other rows say once, few or many, or leave the size out.

D gene: NA; clone size: once; V gene: TRBV3-1/TRBV3-2; J gene: TRBJ2-1; CDR3 protein: CASSQAGPYNEQFF
D gene: NA; clone size: NA; V gene: TRBV19; J gene: TRBJ1-4; CDR3 protein: CASSDAAGRPEKLFF
D gene: NA; clone size: NA; V gene: TRBV27; J gene: TRBJ2-1; CDR3 protein: CASSSNPAARKFF
D gene: NA; clone size: NA; V gene: TRBV19; J gene: TRBJ1-2; CDR3 protein: CASSPQGDYGYTF
D gene: NA; clone size: NA; V gene: TRBV19; J gene: TRBJ1-2; CDR3 protein: CASTLQGPPGYTF
D gene: NA; clone size: NA; V gene: TRBV27; J gene: TRBJ1-4; CDR3 protein: CASTSGGSNEKLFF
D gene: NA; clone size: NA; V gene: TRBV4-2; J gene: TRBJ1-1; CDR3 protein: CASSRPAEDTEAFF
D gene: NA; clone size: NA; V gene: TRBV29-1; J gene: TRBJ1-1; CDR3 protein: CSVVRTELNTEAFF
D gene: TRBD2; clone size: NA; V gene: TRBV9; J gene: TRBJ2-3; CDR3 protein: CASSPTGGLRDTQYF
D gene: TRBD1; clone size: NA; V gene: TRBV28; J gene: TRBJ1-4; CDR3 protein: CASRQGVRATNEKLFF
D gene: TRBD1; clone size: NA; V gene: TRBV19; J gene: TRBJ2-5; CDR3 protein: CASTERGQGALETQYF
D gene: NA; clone size: NA; V gene: TRBV5-1; J gene: TRBJ1-6; CDR3 protein: CASTTDNSPLHF
D gene: NA; clone size: NA; V gene: TRBV30; J gene: TRBJ1-4; CDR3 protein: CAVRGDEKLFF
D gene: TRBD1; clone size: NA; V gene: TRBV19; J gene: TRBJ2-3; CDR3 protein: CASSPRPDRVEDTQYF
D gene: TRBD2; clone size: NA; V gene: TRBV7-9; J gene: TRBJ2-3; CDR3 protein: CASSLGREGPRDTQYF
D gene: NA; clone size: NA; V gene: TRBV18; J gene: TRBJ2-2; CDR3 protein: CASSPVPPGTGELFF
D gene: TRBD1; clone size: NA; V gene: TRBV5-1; J gene: TRBJ1-2; CDR3 protein: CASTSLPGQGNYGYTF
D gene: TRBD1; clone size: NA; V gene: TRBV6-2/TRBV6-3; J gene: TRBJ2-1; CDR3 protein: CASSRTGGYNEQFF
D gene: TRBD1; clone size: NA; V gene: TRBV19; J gene: TRBJ2-7; CDR3 protein: CASSVSGQGAYEQYF
D gene: TRBD2; clone size: NA; V gene: TRBV5-5; J gene: TRBJ2-7; CDR3 protein: CASSLVVAGGIGEQYF
D gene: TRBD1; clone size: NA; V gene: TRBV9; J gene: TRBJ2-1; CDR3 protein: CASSAGTGVYNEQFF
D gene: NA; clone size: NA; V gene: TRBV7-8; J gene: TRBJ2-1; CDR3 protein: CASSRPINEQFF
D gene: NA; clone size: NA; V gene: TRBV7-3; J gene: TRBJ1-3; CDR3 protein: CASSLMAGNTIYF
D gene: NA; clone size: NA; V gene: TRBV9; J gene: TRBJ1-1; CDR3 protein: CASSVVGEGNTEAFF
D gene: TRBD1; clone size: NA; V gene: TRBV27; J gene: TRBJ2-7; CDR3 protein: CASSYGTGAYEQYF
D gene: NA; clone size: NA; V gene: TRBV28; J gene: TRBJ1-2; CDR3 protein: CASSTVEGYTF
D gene: NA; clone size: NA; V gene: TRBV27; J gene: TRBJ1-1; CDR3 protein: CASGRGVISEAFF
D gene: NA; clone size: NA; V gene: TRBV28; J gene: TRBJ1-3; CDR3 protein: CASSLLQIENTIYF
D gene: NA; clone size: NA; V gene: TRBV5-1; J gene: TRBJ2-3; CDR3 protein: CASSLPSLDTQYF
D gene: TRBD1; clone size: few; V gene: TRBV6-6; J gene: TRBJ1-4; CDR3 protein: CASSPLRTGATNEKLFF
D gene: NA; clone size: NA; V gene: TRBV19; J gene: TRBJ1-5; CDR3 protein: CASSIGDPNQPQHF
D gene: NA; clone size: NA; V gene: TRBV7-9; J gene: TRBJ2-7; CDR3 protein: CASSLDGDEQYF
D gene: NA; clone size: NA; V gene: TRBV11-3; J gene: TRBJ1-2; CDR3 protein: CASSLPGANYGYTF
D gene: TRBD1; clone size: few; V gene: TRBV7-9; J gene: TRBJ1-1; CDR3 protein: CASSLAGTGTEAFF
D gene: NA; clone size: once; V gene: TRBV15; J gene: TRBJ2-1; CDR3 protein: CATRLGPNNEQFF
D gene: TRBD1; clone size: NA; V gene: TRBV7-9; J gene: TRBJ2-7; CDR3 protein: CASSLSITGVNYEQYF
D gene: NA; clone size: NA; V gene: TRBV24-1; J gene: TRBJ1-2; CDR3 protein: CATSDTHSRGYTF
D gene: TRBD2; clone size: NA; V gene: TRBV5-8; J gene: TRBJ2-7; CDR3 protein: CASSTGTSGIGEQYF
D gene: TRBD2; clone size: NA; V gene: TRBV3-1/TRBV3-2; J gene: TRBJ2-1; CDR3 protein: CASSGTRGWNEQFF
D gene: TRBD1; clone size: NA; V gene: TRBV11-2; J gene: TRBJ1-2; CDR3 protein: CASSFTRGRDYGYTF
D gene: NA; clone size: NA; V gene: TRBV4-2; J gene: TRBJ1-2; CDR3 protein: CASSQVGQGTNYGYTF
D gene: NA; clone size: once; V gene: TRBV11-3; J gene: TRBJ1-2; CDR3 protein: CATRAGNYGYTF
D gene: NA; clone size: NA; V gene: TRBV19; J gene: TRBJ2-3; CDR3 protein: CASRGVVAMDTQYF
D gene: NA; clone size: NA; V gene: TRBV7-8; J gene: TRBJ1-5; CDR3 protein: CASSLDRTRSNQPQHF
D gene: NA; clone size: NA; V gene: TRBV12-3/TRBV12-4; J gene: TRBJ1-2; CDR3 protein: CASSPLGHHGYTF
D gene: TRBD1; clone size: NA; V gene: TRBV4-3; J gene: TRBJ1-2; CDR3 protein: CASSQRITGGRYGYTF
D gene: NA; clone size: NA; V gene: TRBV27; J gene: TRBJ2-3; CDR3 protein: CASSKGLGGTDTQYF
D gene: TRBD1; clone size: NA; V gene: TRBV5-1; J gene: TRBJ2-7; CDR3 protein: CASSFQTGDQGGQYF
D gene: NA; clone size: NA; V gene: TRBV6-5; J gene: TRBJ2-5; CDR3 protein: CASGRLGGMEETQYF
D gene: NA; clone size: NA; V gene: TRBV30; J gene: TRBJ1-5; CDR3 protein: CAWSGGVGYSNQPQHF
D gene: NA; clone size: NA; V gene: TRBV7-2; J gene: TRBJ2-7; CDR3 protein: CASSLDSYSYEQYF
D gene: NA; clone size: NA; V gene: TRBV3-1/TRBV3-2; J gene: TRBJ1-1; CDR3 protein: CASTPTANTEAFF
D gene: NA; clone size: NA; V gene: TRBV2; J gene: TRBJ2-7; CDR3 protein: CASSEILWRSSYEQYF
D gene: NA; clone size: NA; V gene: TRBV15; J gene: TRBJ1-2; CDR3 protein: CATSRDRGGYGYTF
D gene: NA; clone size: NA; V gene: TRBV10-1; J gene: TRBJ2-1; CDR3 protein: CASSEGLGSNNEQFF
D gene: NA; clone size: NA; V gene: TRBV6-5; J gene: TRBJ2-3; CDR3 protein: CASVIRVPTDTQYF
D gene: NA; clone size: NA; V gene: TRBV2; J gene: TRBJ2-3; CDR3 protein: CATGRGLAPRETDTQYF